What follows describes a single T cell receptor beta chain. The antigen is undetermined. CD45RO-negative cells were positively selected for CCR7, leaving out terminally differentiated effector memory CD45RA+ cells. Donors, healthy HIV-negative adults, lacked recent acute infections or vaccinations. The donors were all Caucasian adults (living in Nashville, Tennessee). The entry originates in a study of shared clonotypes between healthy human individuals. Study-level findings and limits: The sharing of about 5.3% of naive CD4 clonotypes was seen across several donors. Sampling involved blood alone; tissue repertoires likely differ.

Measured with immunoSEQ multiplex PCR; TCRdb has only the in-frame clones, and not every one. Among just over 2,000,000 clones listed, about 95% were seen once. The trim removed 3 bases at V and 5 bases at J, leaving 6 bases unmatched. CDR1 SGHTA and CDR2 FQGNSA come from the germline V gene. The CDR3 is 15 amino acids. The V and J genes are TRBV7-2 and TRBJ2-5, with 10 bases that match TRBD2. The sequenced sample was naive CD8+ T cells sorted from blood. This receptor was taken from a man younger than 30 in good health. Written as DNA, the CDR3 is TGTGCCAGCAGCTTGCTAGCGGGGGTTTGGGAGACCCAGTACTTC. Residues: CASSLLAGVWETQYF.